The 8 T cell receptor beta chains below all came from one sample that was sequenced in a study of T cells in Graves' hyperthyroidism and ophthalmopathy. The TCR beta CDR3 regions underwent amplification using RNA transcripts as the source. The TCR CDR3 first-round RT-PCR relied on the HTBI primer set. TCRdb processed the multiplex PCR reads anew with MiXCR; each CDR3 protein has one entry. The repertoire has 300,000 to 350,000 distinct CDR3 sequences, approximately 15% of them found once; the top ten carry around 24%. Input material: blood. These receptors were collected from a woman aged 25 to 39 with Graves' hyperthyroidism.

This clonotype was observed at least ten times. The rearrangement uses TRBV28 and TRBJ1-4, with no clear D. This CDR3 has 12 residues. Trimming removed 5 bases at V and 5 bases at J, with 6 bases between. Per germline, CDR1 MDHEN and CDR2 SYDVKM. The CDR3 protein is CASSVRNEKLFF. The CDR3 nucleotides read TGTGCCAGCAGTGTGAGGAATGAAAAACTGTTTTTT.

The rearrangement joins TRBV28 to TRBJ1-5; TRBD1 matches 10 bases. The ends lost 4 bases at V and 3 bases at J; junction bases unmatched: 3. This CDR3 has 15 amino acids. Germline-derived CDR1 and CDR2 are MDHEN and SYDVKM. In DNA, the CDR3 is TGTGCCAGCAGTTCCGGGACAGGGGTCAATCAGCCCCAGCATTTT. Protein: CASSSGTGVNQPQHF.

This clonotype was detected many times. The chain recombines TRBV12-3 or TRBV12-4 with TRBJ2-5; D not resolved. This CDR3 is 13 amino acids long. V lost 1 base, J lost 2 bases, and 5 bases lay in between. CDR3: CASSLEWQETQYF. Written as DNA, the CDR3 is TGTGCCAGCAGTTTAGAATGGCAAGAGACCCAGTACTTC.

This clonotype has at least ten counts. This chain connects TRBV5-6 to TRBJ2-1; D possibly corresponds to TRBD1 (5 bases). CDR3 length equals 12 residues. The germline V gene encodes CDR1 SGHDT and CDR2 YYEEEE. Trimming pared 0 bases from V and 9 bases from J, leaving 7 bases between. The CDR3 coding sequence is TGTGCCAGCAGCTTGGCCAGGGTTGAGCAGTTCTTC. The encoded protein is CASSLARVEQFF.

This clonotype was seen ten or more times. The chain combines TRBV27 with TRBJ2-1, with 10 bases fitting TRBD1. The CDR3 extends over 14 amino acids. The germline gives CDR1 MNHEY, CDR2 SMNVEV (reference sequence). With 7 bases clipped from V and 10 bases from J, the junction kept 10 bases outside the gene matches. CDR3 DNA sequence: TGTGCCAGCAAAGGGACAGGGGAGAATTACGAGCAGTTCTTC. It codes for CASKGTGENYEQFF.

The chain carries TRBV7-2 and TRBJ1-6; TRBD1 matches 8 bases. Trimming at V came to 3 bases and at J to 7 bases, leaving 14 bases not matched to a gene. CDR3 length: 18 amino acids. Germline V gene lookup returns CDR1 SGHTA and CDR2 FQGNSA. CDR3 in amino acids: CASSFGLRTGRRNSPLHF. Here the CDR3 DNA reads TGTGCCAGCAGCTTCGGACTCCGGACAGGGAGGCGCAATTCACCCCTCCACTTT.

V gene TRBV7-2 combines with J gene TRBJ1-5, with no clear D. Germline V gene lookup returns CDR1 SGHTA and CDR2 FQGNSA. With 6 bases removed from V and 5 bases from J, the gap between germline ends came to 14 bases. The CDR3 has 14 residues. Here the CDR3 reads CASSRPEGDQPQHF. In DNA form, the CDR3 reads TGTGCCAGCAGTCGACCCGAGGGCGATCAGCCCCAGCATTTT.

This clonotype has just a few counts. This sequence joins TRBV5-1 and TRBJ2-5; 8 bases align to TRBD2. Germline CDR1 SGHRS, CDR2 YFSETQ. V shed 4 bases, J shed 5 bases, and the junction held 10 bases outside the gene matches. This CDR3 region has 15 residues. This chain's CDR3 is CASSRREGAGETQYF. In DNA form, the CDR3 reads TGCGCCAGCAGCCGACGGGAGGGCGCAGGGGAGACCCAGTACTTC.